This TCR beta chain was identified during a study of cytomegalovirus exposure and HLA in healthy donors. This PCR relied on a set of 60 Vbeta primers and 13 Jbeta primers. Per the original methods: Around 76 million unique TCR beta chains, roughly 12 million shared, were counted in a later analysis. TCRdb's copy holds only in-frame clones and misses some; the assay was immunoSEQ multiplex PCR. V, J and clone size reflect that table, while D and trimming were determined from the DNA. The sample lists about 160,000 clones, roughly four fifths seen once, with roughly 1.6% in the top ten. For this clone: Its antigen is not known.

This CDR3 contains 14 residues. Trimming left V 2 bases short and J 12 bases short, with 17 bases between. Germline CDR1 reads MDHEN; CDR2 reads SYDVKM. Study results and caveats: Some highly shared sequence variants likely arose as a pipeline artifact. When a later analysis was performed, an Asian-associated ancestry cluster reportedly had fewer N-insertions than the roughly 670-donor mean.

The sequence derives from a man aged 40-49 years in good health and CMV-seronegative. This rearrangement joins TRBV28 to TRBJ2-4, with D maybe TRBD1 (6 bases). The sequencing input was PBMCs. CDR3 sequence reads: CASSLDRLEDSQYF. The CDR3, as DNA: TGTGCCAGCAGTTTAGACAGGCTGGAGGACAGTCAGTACTTC.